The T cell receptor (beta chain) under discussion was sequenced for a study of T cells in Graves' hyperthyroidism and ophthalmopathy. General study points: Most clonotypes that expanded in the thyroid above 0.001 also showed up in blood.

The CDR3 regions of TCR beta were amplified from RNA transcripts. The HTBI primer set drove a first-round RT-PCR of the TCR CDR3. TCRdb processed the multiplex PCR reads anew with MiXCR; each CDR3 protein has one entry. Among hundreds of thousands of distinct CDR3 sequences listed, 15% to 20% were seen once. Uncontrolled infection, other autoimmune disease, pregnancy or lactation barred patients from enrollment. This clonotype was seen ten or more times. Its matching antigen is unknown. Germline V gene data show CDR1 as SEHNR and CDR2 as FQNEAQ (reference sequence). Trimming took 3 bases from V and 1 from J, leaving 13 bases between them. This CDR3 is 16 amino acids long.

Sequences were obtained from blood. The TCR originated in a woman aged 18-29 years with Graves' ophthalmopathy. The V and J genes are TRBV7-9 and TRBJ1-3, with unresolved D. CDR3 loop: CASSLDLGFSGNTIYF. CDR3 DNA sequence: TGTGCCAGCAGCTTGGATCTGGGGTTTTCTGGAAACACCATATATTTT. The whole variable domain, remainder taken from reference TRBV7-9 and TRBJ1-3, is DTGVSQNPRHKITKRGQNVTFRCDPISEHNRLYWYRQTLGQGPEFLTYFQNEAQLEKSRLLSDRFSAERPKGSFSTLEIQRTEQGDSAMYLCASSLDLGFSGNTIYFGEGSWLTVV.